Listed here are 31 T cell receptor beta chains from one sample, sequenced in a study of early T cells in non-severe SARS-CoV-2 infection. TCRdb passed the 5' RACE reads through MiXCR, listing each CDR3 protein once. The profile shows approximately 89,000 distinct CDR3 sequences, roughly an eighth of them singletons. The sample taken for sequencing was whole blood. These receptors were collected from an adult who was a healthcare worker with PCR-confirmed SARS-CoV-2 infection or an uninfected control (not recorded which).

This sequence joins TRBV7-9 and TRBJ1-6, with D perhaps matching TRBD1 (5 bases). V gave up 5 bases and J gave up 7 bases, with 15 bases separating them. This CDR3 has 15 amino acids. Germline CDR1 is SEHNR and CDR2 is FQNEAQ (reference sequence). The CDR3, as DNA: TGTGCCAGCAGCCTAACCGGGACTCCCAATTCACCCCTCCACTTT. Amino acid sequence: CASSLTGTPNSPLHF.

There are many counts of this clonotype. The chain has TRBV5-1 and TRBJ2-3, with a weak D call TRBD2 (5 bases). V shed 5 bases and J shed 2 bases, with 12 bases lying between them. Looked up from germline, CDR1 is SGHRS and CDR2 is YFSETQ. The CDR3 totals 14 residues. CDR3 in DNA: TGCGCCAGCAGTTTGCCGGGGTCCACAGATACGCAGTATTTT. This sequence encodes CASSLPGSTDTQYF. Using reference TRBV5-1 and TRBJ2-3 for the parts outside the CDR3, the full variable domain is KAGVTQTPRYLIKTRGQQVTLSCSPISGHRSVSWYQQTPGQGLQFLFEYFSETQRNKGNFPGRFSGRQFSNSRSEMNVSTLELGDSALYLCASSLPGSTDTQYFGPGTRLTVL.

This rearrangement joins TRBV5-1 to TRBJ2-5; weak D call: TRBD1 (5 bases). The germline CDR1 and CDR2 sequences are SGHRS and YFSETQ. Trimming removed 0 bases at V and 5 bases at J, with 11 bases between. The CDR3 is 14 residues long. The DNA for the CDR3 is TGCGCCAGCAGCTTGGCCGCAGGGTCCGAGACCCAGTACTTC. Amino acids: CASSLAAGSETQYF.

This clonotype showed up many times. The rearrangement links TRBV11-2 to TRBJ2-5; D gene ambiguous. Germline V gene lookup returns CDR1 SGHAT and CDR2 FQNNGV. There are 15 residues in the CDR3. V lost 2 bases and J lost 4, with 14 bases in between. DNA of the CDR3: TGTGCCAGCAGCTTAAGCGCAGGATTTCGAGAGACCCAGTACTTC. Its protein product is CASSLSAGFRETQYF. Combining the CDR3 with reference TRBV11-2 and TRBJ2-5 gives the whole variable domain EAGVAQSPRYKIIEKRQSVAFWCNPISGHATLYWYQQILGQGPKLLIQFQNNGVVDDSQLPKDRFSAERLKGVDSTLKIQPAKLEDSAVYLCASSLSAGFRETQYFGPGTRLLVL.

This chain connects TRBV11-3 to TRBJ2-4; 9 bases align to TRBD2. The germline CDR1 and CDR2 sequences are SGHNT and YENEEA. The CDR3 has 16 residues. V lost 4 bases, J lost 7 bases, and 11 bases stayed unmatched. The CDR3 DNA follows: TGTGCCAGCAGCTCCCGTGTTAGCGGGGGCAGGAACATTCAGTACTTC. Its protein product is CASSSRVSGGRNIQYF.

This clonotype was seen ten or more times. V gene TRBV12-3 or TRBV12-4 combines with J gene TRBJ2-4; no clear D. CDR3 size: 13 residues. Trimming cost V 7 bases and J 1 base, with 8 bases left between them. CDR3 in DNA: TGTGCCAGCAAAGGGCCGGCCAAAAACATTCAGTACTTC. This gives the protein CASKGPAKNIQYF.

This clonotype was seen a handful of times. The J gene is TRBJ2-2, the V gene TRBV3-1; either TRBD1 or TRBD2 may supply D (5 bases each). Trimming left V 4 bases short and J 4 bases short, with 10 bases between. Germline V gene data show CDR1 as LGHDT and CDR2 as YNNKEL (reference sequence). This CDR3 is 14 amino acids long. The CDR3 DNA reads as TGTGCCAGCAGCCGGGGGACGGGCACCGGGGAGCTGTTTTTT. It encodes CASSRGTGTGELFF.

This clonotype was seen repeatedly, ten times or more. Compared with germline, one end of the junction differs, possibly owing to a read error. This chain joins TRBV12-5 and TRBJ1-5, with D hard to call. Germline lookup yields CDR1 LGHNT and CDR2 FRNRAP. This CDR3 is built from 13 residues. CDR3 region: CASALQVNRPQHF. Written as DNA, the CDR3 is TGTGCTAGTGCCCTCCAGGTGAATCGGCCCCAGCATTTT. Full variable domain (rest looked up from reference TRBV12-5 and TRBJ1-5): DARVTQTPRHKVTEMGQEVTMRCQPILGHNTVFWYRQTMMQGLELLAYFRNRAPLDDSGMPKDRFSAEMPDATLATLKIQPSEPRDSAVYFCASALQVNRPQHFGDGTRLSIL.

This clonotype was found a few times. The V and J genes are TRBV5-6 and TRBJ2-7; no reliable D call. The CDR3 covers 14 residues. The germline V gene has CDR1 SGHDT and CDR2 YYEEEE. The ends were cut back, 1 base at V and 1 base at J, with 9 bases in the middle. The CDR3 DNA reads TGTGCCAGCAGCTTGTTCGCCAGATCCTACGAGCAGTACTTC. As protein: CASSLFARSYEQYF.

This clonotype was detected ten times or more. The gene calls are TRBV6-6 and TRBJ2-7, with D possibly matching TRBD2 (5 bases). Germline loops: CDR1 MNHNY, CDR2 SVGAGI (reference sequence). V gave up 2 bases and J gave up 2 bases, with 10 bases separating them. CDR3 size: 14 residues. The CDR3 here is CASSYEGVPYEQYF. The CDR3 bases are TGTGCCAGCAGTTACGAGGGAGTTCCCTACGAGCAGTACTTC.

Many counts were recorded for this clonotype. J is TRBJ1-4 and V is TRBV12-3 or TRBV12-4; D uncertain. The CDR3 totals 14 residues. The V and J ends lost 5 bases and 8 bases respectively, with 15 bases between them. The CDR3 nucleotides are TGTGCCAGCAGTCCCGGATGGACGGGGGAAAAACTGTTTTTT. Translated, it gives CASSPGWTGEKLFF.

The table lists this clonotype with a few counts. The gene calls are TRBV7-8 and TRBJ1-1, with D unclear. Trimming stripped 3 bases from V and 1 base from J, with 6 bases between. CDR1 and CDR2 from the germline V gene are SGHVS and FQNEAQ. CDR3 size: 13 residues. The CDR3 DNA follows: TGTGCCAGCAGCTTTAACAGGAACACTGAAGCTTTCTTT. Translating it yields CASSFNRNTEAFF.

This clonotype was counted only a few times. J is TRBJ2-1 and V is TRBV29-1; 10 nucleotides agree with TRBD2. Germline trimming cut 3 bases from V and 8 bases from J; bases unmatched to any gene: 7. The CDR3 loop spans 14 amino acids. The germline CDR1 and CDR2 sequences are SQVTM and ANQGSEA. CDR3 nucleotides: TGCAGCGTTGACAGAGCGGGAGGGTTGGATGAGCAGTTCTTC. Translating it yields CSVDRAGGLDEQFF.

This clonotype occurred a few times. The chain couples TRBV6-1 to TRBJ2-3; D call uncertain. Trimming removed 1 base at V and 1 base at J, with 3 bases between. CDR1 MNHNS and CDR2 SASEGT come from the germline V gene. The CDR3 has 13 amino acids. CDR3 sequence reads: CASSEGGTDTQYF. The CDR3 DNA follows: TGTGCCAGCAGTGAAGGGGGCACAGATACGCAGTATTTT.

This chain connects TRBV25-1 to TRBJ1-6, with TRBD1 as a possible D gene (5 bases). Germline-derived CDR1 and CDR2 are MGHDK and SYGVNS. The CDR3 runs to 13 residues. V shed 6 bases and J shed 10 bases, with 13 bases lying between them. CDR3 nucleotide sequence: TGTGCCAGCAGAGGGACTTCTGGATCACCCCTCCACTTT. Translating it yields CASRGTSGSPLHF.

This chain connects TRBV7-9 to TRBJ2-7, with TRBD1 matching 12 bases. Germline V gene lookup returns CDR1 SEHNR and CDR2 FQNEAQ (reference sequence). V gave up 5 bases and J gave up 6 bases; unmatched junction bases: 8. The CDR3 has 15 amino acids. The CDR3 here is CASSLDRDRGREQYF. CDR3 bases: TGTGCCAGCAGCCTAGACCGGGACAGGGGGCGCGAGCAGTACTTC.

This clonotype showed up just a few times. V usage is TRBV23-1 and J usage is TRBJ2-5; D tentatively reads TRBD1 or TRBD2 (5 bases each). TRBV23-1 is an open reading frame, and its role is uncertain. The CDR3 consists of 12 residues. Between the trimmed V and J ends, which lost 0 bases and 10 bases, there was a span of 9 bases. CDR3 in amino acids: CASSQSAGSQYF. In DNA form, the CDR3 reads TGCGCCAGCAGTCAATCCGCAGGGAGCCAGTACTTC.

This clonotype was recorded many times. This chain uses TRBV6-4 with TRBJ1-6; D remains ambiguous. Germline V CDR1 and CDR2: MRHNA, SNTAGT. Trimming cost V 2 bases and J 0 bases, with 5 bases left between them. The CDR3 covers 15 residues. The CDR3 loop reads CASSDGDSYNSPLHF. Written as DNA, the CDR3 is TGTGCCAGCAGTGACGGCGACTCCTATAATTCACCCCTCCACTTT.

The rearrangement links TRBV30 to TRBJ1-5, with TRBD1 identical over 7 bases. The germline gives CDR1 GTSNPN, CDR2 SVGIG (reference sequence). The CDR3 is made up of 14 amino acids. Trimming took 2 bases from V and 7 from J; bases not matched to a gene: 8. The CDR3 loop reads CAWSTRQGGQPQHF. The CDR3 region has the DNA TGTGCCTGGAGTACAAGACAGGGTGGGCAGCCCCAGCATTTT. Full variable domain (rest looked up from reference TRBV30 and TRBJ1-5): SQTIHQWPATLVQPVGSPLSLECTVEGTSNPNLYWYRQAAGRGLQLLFYSVGIGQISSEVPQNLSASRPQDRQFILSSKKLLLSDSGFYLCAWSTRQGGQPQHFGDGTRLSIL.

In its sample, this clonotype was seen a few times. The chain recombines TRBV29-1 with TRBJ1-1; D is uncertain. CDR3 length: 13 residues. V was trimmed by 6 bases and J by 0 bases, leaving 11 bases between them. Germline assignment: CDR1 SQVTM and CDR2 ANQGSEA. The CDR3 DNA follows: TGCAGCGTCGTAGGGCGATTGAACACTGAAGCTTTCTTT. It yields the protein CSVVGRLNTEAFF.

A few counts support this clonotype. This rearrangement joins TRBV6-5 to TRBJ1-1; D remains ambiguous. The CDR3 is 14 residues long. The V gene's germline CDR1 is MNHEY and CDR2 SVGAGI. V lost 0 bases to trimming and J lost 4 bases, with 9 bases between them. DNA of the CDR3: TGTGCCAGCAGTTACTCTCAGGTATCCACTGAAGCTTTCTTT. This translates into CASSYSQVSTEAFF.

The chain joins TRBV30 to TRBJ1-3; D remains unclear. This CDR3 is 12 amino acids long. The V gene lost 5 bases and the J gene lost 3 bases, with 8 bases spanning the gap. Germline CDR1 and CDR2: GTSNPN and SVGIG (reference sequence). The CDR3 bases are TGTGCCTGGGATGAGGGTGGAAACACCATATATTTT. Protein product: CAWDEGGNTIYF.

The CDR3 nucleotides are TGCGCCAGCAGCTTAGGTAGCGTGTACGAGCAGTACTTC. It encodes CASSLGSVYEQYF. The chain joins TRBV5-1 to TRBJ2-7, with TRBD2 as a possible D gene (5 bases). Germline CDR1 and CDR2: SGHRS and YFSETQ. The CDR3 runs to 13 residues. V was cut by 2 bases and J by 4 bases, with 10 bases left in between.

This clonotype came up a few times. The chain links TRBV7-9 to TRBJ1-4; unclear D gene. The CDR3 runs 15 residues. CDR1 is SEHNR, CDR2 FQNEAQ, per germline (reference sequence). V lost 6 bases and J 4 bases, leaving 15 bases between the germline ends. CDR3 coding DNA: TGTGCCAGCAGTCGGCACGGAGCAGATAATGAAAAACTGTTTTTT. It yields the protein CASSRHGADNEKLFF.

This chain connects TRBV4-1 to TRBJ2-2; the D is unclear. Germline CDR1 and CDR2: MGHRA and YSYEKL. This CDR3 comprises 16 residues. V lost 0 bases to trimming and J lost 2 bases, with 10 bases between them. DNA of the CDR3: TGCGCCAGCAGCCAAGAGGGCGGCAGAAACACCGGGGAGCTGTTTTTT. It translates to CASSQEGGRNTGELFF.

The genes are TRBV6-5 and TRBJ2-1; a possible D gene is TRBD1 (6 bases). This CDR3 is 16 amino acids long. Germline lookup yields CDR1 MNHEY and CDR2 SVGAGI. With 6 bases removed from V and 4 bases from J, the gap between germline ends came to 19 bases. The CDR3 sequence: CASSPSAGEQYNEQFF. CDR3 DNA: TGTGCCAGCAGCCCTTCCGCAGGGGAGCAATACAATGAGCAGTTCTTC.

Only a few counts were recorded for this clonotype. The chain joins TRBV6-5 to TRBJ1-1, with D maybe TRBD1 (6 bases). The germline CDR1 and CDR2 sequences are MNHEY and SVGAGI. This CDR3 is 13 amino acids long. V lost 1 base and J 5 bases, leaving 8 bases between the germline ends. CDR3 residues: CASSYWGATEAFF. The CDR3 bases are TGTGCCAGCAGTTACTGGGGGGCTACTGAAGCTTTCTTT.

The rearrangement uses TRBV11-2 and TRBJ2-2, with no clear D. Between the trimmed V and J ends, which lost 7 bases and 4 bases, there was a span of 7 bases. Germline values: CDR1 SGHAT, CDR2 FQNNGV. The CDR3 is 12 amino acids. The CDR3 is CASKGITGELFF. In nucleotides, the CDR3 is TGTGCCAGCAAAGGGATCACCGGGGAGCTGTTTTTT.

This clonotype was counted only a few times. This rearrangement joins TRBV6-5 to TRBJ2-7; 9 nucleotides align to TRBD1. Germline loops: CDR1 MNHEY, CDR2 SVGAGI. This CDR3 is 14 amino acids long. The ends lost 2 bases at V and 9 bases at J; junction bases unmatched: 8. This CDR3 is CASSYLQGARGQYF. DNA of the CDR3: TGTGCCAGCAGTTACCTACAGGGGGCGCGGGGGCAGTACTTC.

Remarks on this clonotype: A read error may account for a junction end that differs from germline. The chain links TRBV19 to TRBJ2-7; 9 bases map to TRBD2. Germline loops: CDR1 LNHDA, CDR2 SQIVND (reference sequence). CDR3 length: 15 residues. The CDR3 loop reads CASSGASGISYDQYF. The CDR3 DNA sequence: TGTGCCAGTAGTGGTGCTAGCGGGATCTCCTACGATCAGTACTTC.

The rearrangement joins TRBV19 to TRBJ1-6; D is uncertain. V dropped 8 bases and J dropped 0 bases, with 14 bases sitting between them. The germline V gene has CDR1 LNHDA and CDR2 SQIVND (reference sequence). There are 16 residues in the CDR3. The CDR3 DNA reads TGTGCCAGTGGGCTGACCGGGAGCTCCTATAATTCACCCCTCCACTTT. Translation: CASGLTGSSYNSPLHF.